Reported below is one T cell receptor (beta chain). This specimen comes from a study of blood T cell repertoires in COVID-19. Study-wide context: Acute-phase and convalescent COVID-19 samples originated in the United States, Italy and Spain. T cells, B-cell-depleted T cells, or PBMCs supplied cDNA or gDNA.

Original methodology: Reference gene primer amplification gave estimated nucleated cell counts. Measured with immunoSEQ multiplex PCR; TCRdb has only the in-frame clones, and not every one. That table furnishes V, J and clone size, whereas the DNA furnished D and trimming. The data contain around 74,000 clones, under 95% of them singletons. This sequence was found in an elderly woman with active or convalescent COVID-19. What was sequenced was peripheral blood.

CDR3 amino acids: CASSQVTGVGYTF. DNA for the CDR3: TGTGCCAGCAGCCAAGTAACAGGGGTTGGCTACACCTTC. The chain has TRBV3-1 (or the pseudogene TRBV3-2) and TRBJ1-2; 7 nucleotides align to TRBD1. CDR3 length equals 13 residues. The V gene end was trimmed by 1 base and the J gene end by 7 bases; junction bases not matched to a gene: 3. The germline V gene has CDR1 LGHDT and CDR2 YNNKEL (reference sequence).